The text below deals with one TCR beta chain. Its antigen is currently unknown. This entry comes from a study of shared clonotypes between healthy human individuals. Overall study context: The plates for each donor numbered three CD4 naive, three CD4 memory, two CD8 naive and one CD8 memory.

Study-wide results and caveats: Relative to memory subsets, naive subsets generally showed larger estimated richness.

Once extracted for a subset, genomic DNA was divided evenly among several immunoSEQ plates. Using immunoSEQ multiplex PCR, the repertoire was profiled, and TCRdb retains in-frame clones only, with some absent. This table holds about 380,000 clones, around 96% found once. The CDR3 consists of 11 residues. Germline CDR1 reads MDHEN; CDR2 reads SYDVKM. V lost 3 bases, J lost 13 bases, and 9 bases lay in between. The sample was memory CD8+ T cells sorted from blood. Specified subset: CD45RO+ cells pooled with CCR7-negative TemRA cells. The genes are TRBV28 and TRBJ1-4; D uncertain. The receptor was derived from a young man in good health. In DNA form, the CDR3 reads TGTGCCAGCAGTTTTTTCGTGGTACTGTTTTTT. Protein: CASSFFVVLFF.